This TCR beta chain was documented in a study of response to subunit inactivated influenza vaccine. Overall study findings and caveats: Each seasonal flu vaccination may recruit only limited new T cells, authors suggested.

The sample holds many counts of this clonotype. As yet, its antigen is unknown. Trimming took 4 bases from V and 0 from J, leaving 5 bases between them. Germline CDR1 reads ENHRY; CDR2 reads SYGVKD. The CDR3 spans 13 residues. TCRdb re-called the RT-PCR reads through MiXCR, storing one row per CDR3 protein. The sample contains fewer than 800,000 distinct CDR3 sequences, approximately 14% of which appear only once. The V call is TRBV10-3, the J call TRBJ2-3, with D uncertain. This TCR came from a man aged 45 to 65 who received an inactivated influenza vaccine. The specimen was PBMCs from blood, collected approximately 13 days after vaccination. The CDR3 spells CAISGSSTDTQYF. DNA for the CDR3: TGTGCCATCAGTGGGTCCAGCACAGATACGCAGTATTTT.